The 11 T cell receptor beta chains below all came from one sample that was sequenced in a study of CD8 T cells in ankylosing spondylitis. TCRdb recomputed calls from the 5' RACE reads with MiXCR, one row per CDR3 protein. The data contain about 240,000 distinct CDR3 sequences, 8% to 9% of them singletons. Input material: blood, either unsorted or a sorted T cell fraction (not recorded which). All receptors derive from a female donor with ankylosing spondylitis or in good health (not recorded which).

The table lists this clonotype with many counts. This chain uses TRBV10-3 with TRBJ2-6, with TRBD2 matching over 8 bases. The CDR3 contains 18 residues. The germline gives CDR1 ENHRY, CDR2 SYGVKD. J lost 1 base, V lost 6 bases, and 11 bases had no gene match. Here the CDR3 reads CAISHGLAATSGANVLTF. The CDR3 region has the DNA TGTGCCATCAGCCACGGACTAGCAGCCACATCTGGGGCCAACGTCCTGACTTTC.

This clonotype occurred many times. V is TRBV20-1 and J is TRBJ2-5; D not resolved. V lost 5 bases and J 5 bases, leaving 9 bases between the germline ends. This CDR3 spans 11 amino acids. Germline V gene data show CDR1 as DFQATT and CDR2 as SNEGSKA (reference sequence). In DNA, the CDR3 is TGCAGTGCTTTGATAGGGGAGACCCAGTACTTC. Encoded protein: CSALIGETQYF.

This clonotype was detected only a few times. The J gene is TRBJ1-5, the V gene TRBV20-1; perhaps TRBD1 as D (6 bases). Germline V lookup: CDR1 DFQATT, CDR2 SNEGSKA (reference sequence). This CDR3 is 13 amino acids long. V lost 6 bases, J lost 5 bases, and 14 bases lay in between. The CDR3 DNA is TGCAGTGCCGGGGGCCTGGGCGATCAGCCCCAGCATTTT. It specifies CSAGGLGDQPQHF.

In its sample, this clonotype was seen a few times. The genes are TRBV20-1 and TRBJ2-5; unclear D gene. Looked up from germline, CDR1 is DFQATT and CDR2 is SNEGSKA (reference sequence). The ends were cut back, 1 base at V and 5 bases at J, with 11 bases in the middle. The CDR3 covers 13 residues. CDR3: CSARGPRGETQYF. The CDR3 nucleotides read TGCAGTGCTAGAGGGCCTAGAGGCGAGACCCAGTACTTC.

The chain combines TRBV15 with TRBJ2-1, with D hard to call. V lost 8 bases and J lost 3, with 11 bases in between. Germline CDR1 LNHNV, CDR2 YYDKDF (reference sequence). The length of the CDR3 is 13 residues. The CDR3 here is CATANRDYNEQFF. CDR3 nucleotides: TGTGCCACCGCGAACAGAGACTACAATGAGCAGTTCTTC.

There are many counts of this clonotype. The chain recombines TRBV5-5 with TRBJ2-7; tentative D call: TRBD2 (5 bases). The germline V gene encodes CDR1 SGHKS and CDR2 YYEKEE (reference sequence). CDR3 length: 14 amino acids. V shed 0 bases and J shed 7 bases, with 14 bases lying between them. As DNA, the CDR3 is TGTGCCAGCAGCTTGGTGGCCCCGCCGGGGGAGCAGTACTTC. It codes for CASSLVAPPGEQYF.

In this sample, this clonotype turned up a few times. The chain carries TRBV4-3 and TRBJ1-4; D remains ambiguous. The V end lost 4 bases, the J end lost 6 bases, and 12 bases lay between the germline ends. The V gene's germline CDR1 is LGHNA and CDR2 YSLEER. This CDR3 has 14 amino acids. The CDR3 coding sequence is TGCGCCAGCAGCCGGAATGGACGGGATGAAAAACTGTTTTTT. Residues: CASSRNGRDEKLFF.

This clonotype was counted ten times or more. CDR3 in amino acids: CASRPLVKNEQFF. The DNA for the CDR3 is TGTGCCAGCAGGCCACTAGTGAAAAATGAGCAGTTCTTC. The rearrangement links TRBV6-1 to TRBJ2-1; D might be TRBD2 (5 bases). Trimming shortened V by 6 bases and J by 7 bases, and 13 bases separated the two germline ends. Germline V gene sequence: CDR1 MNHNS, CDR2 SASEGT. The CDR3 sequence is 13 residues long.

The chain employs TRBV7-2 and TRBJ1-3; D is ambiguous. Germline-derived CDR1 and CDR2 are SGHTA and FQGNSA. This CDR3 is 12 amino acids long. Between the trimmed V and J ends, which lost 3 bases and 7 bases, there was a span of 7 bases. For the CDR3, the DNA is TGTGCCAGCAGCTTTGTGGGCAACACCATATATTTT. Translated, it gives CASSFVGNTIYF. Drawing the rest from reference TRBV7-2 and TRBJ1-3, the complete variable domain is GAGVSQSPSNKVTEKGKDVELRCDPISGHTALYWYRQSLGQGLEFLIYFQGNSAPDKSGLPSDRFSAERTGGSVSTLTIQRTQQEDSAVYLCASSFVGNTIYFGEGSWLTVV.

To note about this clonotype: A much bigger clone sits one base away, suggesting this may be a read error. This chain joins TRBV20-1 and TRBJ2-1, with a possible D match to TRBD1 (5 bases). Per the germline V gene, CDR1 is DFQATT and CDR2 is SNEGSKA (reference sequence). The CDR3 consists of 13 residues. The CDR3 loop is CSASDSAYTEQFF. The CDR3 bases are TGCAGTGCTTCTGACAGTGCCTACACTGAGCAGTTCTTC.

This clonotype was observed many times. The genes are TRBV28 and TRBJ2-7; 9 bases agree with TRBD1. The germline gives CDR1 MDHEN, CDR2 SYDVKM. J gave up 3 bases and V 9 bases, and 6 bases lay outside the gene matches. CDR3 length: 13 amino acids. The CDR3 is CASSDRGFYEQYF. In DNA, the CDR3 is TGTGCCAGTTCGGACAGGGGATTCTACGAGCAGTACTTC.